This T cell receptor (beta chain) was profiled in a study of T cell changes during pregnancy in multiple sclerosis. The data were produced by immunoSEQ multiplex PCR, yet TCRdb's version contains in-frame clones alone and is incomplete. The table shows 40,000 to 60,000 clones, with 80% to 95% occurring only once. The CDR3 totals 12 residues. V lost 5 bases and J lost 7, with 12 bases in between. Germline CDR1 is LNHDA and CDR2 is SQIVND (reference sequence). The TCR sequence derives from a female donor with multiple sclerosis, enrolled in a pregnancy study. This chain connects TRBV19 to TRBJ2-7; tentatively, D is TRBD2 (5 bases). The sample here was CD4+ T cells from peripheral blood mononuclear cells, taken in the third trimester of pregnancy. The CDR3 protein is CASSRTPGEQYF. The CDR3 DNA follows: TGTGCCAGTAGTCGCACCCCGGGGGAGCAGTACTTC. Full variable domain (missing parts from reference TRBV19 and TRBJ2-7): DGGITQSPKYLFRKEGQNVTLSCEQNLNHDAMYWYRQDPGQGLRLIYYSQIVNDFQKGDIAEGYSVSREKKESFPLTVTSAQKNPTAFYLCASSRTPGEQYFGPGTRLTVT.